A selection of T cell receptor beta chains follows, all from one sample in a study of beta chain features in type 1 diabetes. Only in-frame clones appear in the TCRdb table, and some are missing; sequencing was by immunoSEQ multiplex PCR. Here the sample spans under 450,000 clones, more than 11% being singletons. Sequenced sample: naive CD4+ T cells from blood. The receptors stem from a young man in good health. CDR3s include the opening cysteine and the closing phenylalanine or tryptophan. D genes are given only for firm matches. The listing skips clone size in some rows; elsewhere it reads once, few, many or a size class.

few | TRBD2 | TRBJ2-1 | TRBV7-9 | CASSWTSGRALRSDEQFF | TGTGCCAGCAGCTGGACTAGCGGGAGGGCCCTCCGAAGCGATGAGCAGTTCTTC
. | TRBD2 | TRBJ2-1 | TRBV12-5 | CASVGGRLAGWMSYNEQFF | TGTGCTAGTGTCGGAGGGAGACTAGCGGGTTGGATGTCCTACAATGAGCAGTTCTTC
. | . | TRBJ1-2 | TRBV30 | CAWSLDYYGYTF | TGTGCCTGGAGCCTTGATTACTATGGCTACACCTTC
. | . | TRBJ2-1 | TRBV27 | CASSSRGNEQFF | TGTGCCAGCAGTTCCCGTGGAAATGAGCAGTTCTTC
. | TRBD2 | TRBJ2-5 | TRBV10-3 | CATGLGPQETQYF | TGTGCCACCGGACTAGGGCCACAAGAGACCCAGTACTTC
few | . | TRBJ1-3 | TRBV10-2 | CASSMNTGMGQYF | TGCGCCAGCAGTATGAATACAGGGATGGGACAATATTTT
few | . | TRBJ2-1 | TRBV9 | CASSAGLVNEQFF | TGTGCCAGCAGCGCGGGACTGGTCAATGAGCAGTTCTTC
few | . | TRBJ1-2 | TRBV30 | CAWSTSQYGYTF | TGTGCCTGGAGCACCTCGCAGTATGGCTACACCTTC
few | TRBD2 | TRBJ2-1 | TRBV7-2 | CASRGTSGNNEQFF | TGTGCCAGCAGAGGGACTAGCGGAAACAATGAGCAGTTCTTC
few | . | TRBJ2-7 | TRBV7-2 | CASSDGQYEQYF | TGTGCCAGCAGTGACGGACAGTACGAGCAGTACTTC
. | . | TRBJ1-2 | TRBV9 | CASSVTGNYGYTF | TGTGCCAGCAGCGTAACAGGGAACTATGGCTACACCTTC
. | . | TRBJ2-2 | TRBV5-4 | CASSPLFTGELFF | TGTGCCAGCAGCCCCCTCTTCACCGGGGAGCTGTTTTTT
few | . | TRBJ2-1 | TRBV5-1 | CASSSSGTAYNEQFF | TGCGCCAGCAGCAGTTCGGGGACTGCCTACAATGAGCAGTTCTTC
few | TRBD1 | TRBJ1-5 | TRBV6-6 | CASSSTGADQPQHF | TGTGCCAGCAGCTCGACAGGGGCGGATCAGCCCCAGCATTTT
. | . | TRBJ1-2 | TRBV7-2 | CASSPNARSRYGYTF | TGTGCCAGCAGCCCGAACGCGCGGTCGCGGTATGGCTACACCTTC
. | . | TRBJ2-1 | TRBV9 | CASSVGGNSYNEQFF | TGTGCCAGCAGCGTAGGCGGGAACTCCTACAATGAGCAGTTCTTC
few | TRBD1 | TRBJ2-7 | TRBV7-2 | CASSARDRGYDEQYF | TGTGCCAGCAGCGCCCGGGACAGGGGTTATGACGAGCAGTACTTC
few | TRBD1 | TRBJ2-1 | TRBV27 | CASRDRVRYNEQFF | TGTGCCAGCCGAGACAGGGTGAGGTACAATGAGCAGTTCTTC
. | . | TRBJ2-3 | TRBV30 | CAYRQQTFTDTQYF | TGTGCCTACCGACAGCAGACATTCACAGATACGCAGTATTTT
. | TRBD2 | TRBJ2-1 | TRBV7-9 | CASSPGTRNNEQFF | TGTGCCAGCAGCCCCGGGACTAGAAACAATGAGCAGTTCTTC
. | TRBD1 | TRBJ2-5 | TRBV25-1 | CASSEIGQGIETQYF | TGTGCCAGCAGTGAAATAGGACAGGGGATCGAGACCCAGTACTTC
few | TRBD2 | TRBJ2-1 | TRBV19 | CASTRTSGRWYNEQFF | TGTGCCAGTACCCGGACTAGCGGGAGATGGTACAATGAGCAGTTCTTC
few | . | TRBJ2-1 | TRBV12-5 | CASGLAVMGTDEQFF | TGTGCTAGTGGTTTGGCGGTTATGGGTACAGATGAGCAGTTCTTC
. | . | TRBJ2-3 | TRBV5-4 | CASSLVGGSPDTQYF | TGTGCCAGCAGCTTGGTGGGGGGTTCCCCAGATACGCAGTATTTT
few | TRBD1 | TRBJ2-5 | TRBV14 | CASSHQGVEVTQYF | TGTGCCAGCAGCCACCAGGGGGTTGAAGTGACCCAGTACTTC
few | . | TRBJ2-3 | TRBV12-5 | CASGLGSSTDTQYF | TGTGCTAGTGGTCTAGGGTCTAGCACAGATACGCAGTATTTT
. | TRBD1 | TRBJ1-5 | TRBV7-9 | CASSQTGLGNQPQHF | TGTGCCAGCAGCCAGACAGGGCTGGGCAATCAGCCCCAGCATTTT
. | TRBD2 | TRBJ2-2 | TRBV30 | CAWSVLAGGRGELFF | TGTGCCTGGAGTGTACTAGCGGGAGGACGCGGGGAGCTGTTTTTT
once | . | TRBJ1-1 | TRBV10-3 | CAISASNTEAFF | TGTGCCATCAGTGCTTCGAACACTGAAGCTTTCTTT
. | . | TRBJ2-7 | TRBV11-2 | CASSLGGLLTSYEQYF | TGTGCCAGCAGCTTAGGGGGCCTGCTTACATCCTACGAGCAGTACTTC
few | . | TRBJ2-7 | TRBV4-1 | CASSPVQDSYEQYF | TGCGCCAGCAGCCCCGTACAGGACTCCTACGAGCAGTACTTC
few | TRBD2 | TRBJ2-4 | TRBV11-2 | CASSLPSGSMVGSKNIQYF | TGTGCCAGCAGCTTACCCAGCGGGAGTATGGTTGGGTCCAAAAACATTCAGTACTTC
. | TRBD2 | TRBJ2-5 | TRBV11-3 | CASSREGPQYF | TGTGCCAGCAGCCGGGAGGGACCCCAGTACTTC
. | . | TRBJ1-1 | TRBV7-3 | CASSPGRNTEAFF | TGTGCCAGCAGCCCGGGGAGGAACACTGAAGCTTTCTTT
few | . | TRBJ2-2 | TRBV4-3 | CASSQDIRETASTGELFF | TGCGCCAGCAGCCAAGATATCAGGGAGACGGCCTCCACCGGGGAGCTGTTTTTT
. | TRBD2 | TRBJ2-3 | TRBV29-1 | CSVAGGRRDTQYF | TGCAGCGTGGCGGGGGGCCGAAGAGATACGCAGTATTTT
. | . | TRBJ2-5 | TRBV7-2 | CASSSLSAETQYF | TGTGCCAGCAGCTCGTTGTCGGCGGAGACCCAGTACTTC
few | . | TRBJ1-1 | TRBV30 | CAWSVREGAFF | TGTGCCTGGAGCGTCAGGGAGGGAGCTTTCTTT
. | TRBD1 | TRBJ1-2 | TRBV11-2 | CASSSRTGHYGYTF | TGTGCCAGCAGCTCCCGGACAGGCCACTATGGCTACACCTTC
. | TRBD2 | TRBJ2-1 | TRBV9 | CASSAPQLAGGYNEQFF | TGTGCCAGCAGCGCCCCACAGCTAGCGGGAGGCTACAATGAGCAGTTCTTC
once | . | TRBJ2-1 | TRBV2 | CASSLGYEQFF | TGTGCCAGCAGTCTGGGGTATGAGCAGTTCTTC
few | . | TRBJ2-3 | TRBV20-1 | CSAILDTQYF | TGCAGTGCTATCCTAGATACGCAGTATTTT
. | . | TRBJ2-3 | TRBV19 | CASKSQARGPDTQYF | TGTGCCAGTAAATCCCAGGCGAGGGGCCCAGATACGCAGTATTTT
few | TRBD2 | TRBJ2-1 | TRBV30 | CAGTSGRALTYNEQFF | TGTGCCGGGACTAGCGGGAGGGCTTTAACCTACAATGAGCAGTTCTTC
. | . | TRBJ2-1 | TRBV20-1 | CSAHTRRWEFF | TGCAGTGCCCATACTCGACGGTGGGAGTTCTTC
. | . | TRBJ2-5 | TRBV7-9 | CASSPRGLTLQETQYF | TGTGCCAGCAGCCCCCGGGGGCTTACCTTACAAGAGACCCAGTACTTC
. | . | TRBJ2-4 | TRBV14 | CASSQLGTQKNIQYF | TGTGCCAGCAGCCAGCTCGGGACACAGAAAAACATTCAGTACTTC
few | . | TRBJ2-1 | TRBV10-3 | CAISESEVHEQFF | TGTGCCATCAGTGAGTCGGAGGTCCATGAGCAGTTCTTC
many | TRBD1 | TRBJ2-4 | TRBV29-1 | CSVEGTGGNIQYF | TGCAGCGTCGAAGGGACAGGGGGAAACATTCAGTACTTC
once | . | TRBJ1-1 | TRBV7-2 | CASSLGEGVNTEAFF | TGTGCCAGCAGCTTAGGGGAGGGCGTGAACACTGAAGCTTTCTTT
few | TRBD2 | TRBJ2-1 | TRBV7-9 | CASSPLGLAGVGEQFF | TGTGCCAGCAGCCCACTCGGACTAGCGGGAGTAGGTGAGCAGTTCTTC
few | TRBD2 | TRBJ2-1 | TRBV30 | CAWSVKSGTSGRRGQFF | TGTGCCTGGAGCGTTAAATCCGGGACTAGCGGGAGGCGGGGGCAGTTCTTC
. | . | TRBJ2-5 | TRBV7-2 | CASSFPGVGAQYF | TGTGCCAGCAGCTTCCCTGGAGTCGGGGCCCAGTACTTC
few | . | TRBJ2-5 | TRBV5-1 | CASSLQGRQETQYF | TGCGCCAGCAGCTTACAAGGACGCCAAGAGACCCAGTACTTC
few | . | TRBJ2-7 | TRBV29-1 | CSVIQGYEQYF | TGCAGCGTCATACAGGGCTACGAGCAGTACTTC
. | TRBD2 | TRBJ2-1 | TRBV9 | CASSRTSGYNEQFF | TGTGCCAGCAGCCGGACTAGCGGCTACAATGAGCAGTTCTTC
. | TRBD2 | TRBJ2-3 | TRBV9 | CASSVGTSRDTQYF | TGTGCCAGCAGCGTCGGGACTAGCAGAGATACGCAGTATTTT
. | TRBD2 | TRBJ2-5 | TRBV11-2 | CASSRTSGWGETQYF | TGTGCCAGCAGTCGGACTAGCGGGTGGGGAGAGACCCAGTACTTC
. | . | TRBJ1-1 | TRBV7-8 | CASSLATGNTEAFF | TGTGCCAGCAGCTTAGCTACAGGGAACACTGAAGCTTTCTTT